A selection of T cell receptor beta chains follows, all from one sample in a study of human versus mouse CDR3 diversity and MHC coevolution. Sequencing used immunoSEQ multiplex PCR; TCRdb keeps in-frame clones, though not all of them. The sample yields 55,000 to 65,000 clones, roughly 93% seen once. Sample: naive CD4+ T cells from blood. The receptor set was obtained from a person aged 55 to 75 in good health. CDR3s include the opening cysteine and the closing phenylalanine or tryptophan. Each record gives: clone size, J gene, V gene, D gene, CDR3 DNA, CDR3 protein. D genes are given only for firm matches. Clone size appears in some rows only: once, few, many, or a class for an expanded clone.

abundance: once
j_gene: TRBJ2-4
v_gene: TRBV27
d_gene: NA
CDR3nt: TGTGCCAGCGGAAGCCAGGGGGGCCGAGCCAAAAACATTCAGTACTTC
CDR3aa: CASGSQGGRAKNIQYF

abundance: NA
j_gene: TRBJ1-5
v_gene: TRBV4-1
d_gene: NA
CDR3nt: TGCGCCAGCAGCCAAGATCCAGGGAATAGCAATCAGCCCCAGCATTTT
CDR3aa: CASSQDPGNSNQPQHF

abundance: NA
j_gene: TRBJ1-2
v_gene: TRBV4-2
d_gene: TRBD1
CDR3nt: TGTGCCAGCAGCCAGGCCTCAGGACAGGGCGACGTCTATGGCTACACCTTC
CDR3aa: CASSQASGQGDVYGYTF

abundance: few
j_gene: TRBJ1-2
v_gene: TRBV11-1
d_gene: TRBD1
CDR3nt: TGTGCCAGCAGCCCGGGACAGGGGGCTAACTATGGCTACACCTTC
CDR3aa: CASSPGQGANYGYTF

abundance: NA
j_gene: TRBJ2-1
v_gene: TRBV4-1
d_gene: TRBD1
CDR3nt: TGCGCCAGCAGCCCGACCGGACAGGGAGACAATGAGCAGTTCTTC
CDR3aa: CASSPTGQGDNEQFF

abundance: NA
j_gene: TRBJ2-7
v_gene: TRBV6-1
d_gene: TRBD1
CDR3nt: TGTGCCAGCAGGGACAGGGGGCCGGGATACGAGCAGTACTTC
CDR3aa: CASRDRGPGYEQYF

abundance: NA
j_gene: TRBJ1-1
v_gene: TRBV10-2
d_gene: NA
CDR3nt: TGCGCCAGCAGTGAGGGCCTGCGACAGGAGGACACTGAAGCTTTCTTT
CDR3aa: CASSEGLRQEDTEAFF

abundance: few
j_gene: TRBJ2-7
v_gene: TRBV10-3
d_gene: NA
CDR3nt: TGTGCCATCAGTGAGTCCGGCGGATCCCCCTACGAGCAGTACTTC
CDR3aa: CAISESGGSPYEQYF

abundance: NA
j_gene: TRBJ2-7
v_gene: TRBV9
d_gene: NA
CDR3nt: TGTGCCAGCAGCTTACAGGGAAGCGAGCAGTACTTC
CDR3aa: CASSLQGSEQYF

abundance: NA
j_gene: TRBJ2-4
v_gene: TRBV5-5
d_gene: TRBD1
CDR3nt: TGTGCCAGCAGTCGAGACAGGGGGCGGGTGGAAAACATTCAGTACTTC
CDR3aa: CASSRDRGRVENIQYF

abundance: NA
j_gene: TRBJ1-2
v_gene: TRBV6-4
d_gene: NA
CDR3nt: TGTGCCAGCAGTGACCCCCGCACCTTC
CDR3aa: CASSDPRTF

abundance: NA
j_gene: TRBJ1-2
v_gene: TRBV6-5
d_gene: TRBD1
CDR3nt: TGTGCCAGCAGTCAGACAGGGTACTATGGCTACACCTTC
CDR3aa: CASSQTGYYGYTF

abundance: NA
j_gene: TRBJ1-1
v_gene: TRBV6-5
d_gene: NA
CDR3nt: TGTGCCAGCAGTTACTCGGAGCTGCCTCGGGGCACTGAAGCTTTCTTT
CDR3aa: CASSYSELPRGTEAFF

abundance: NA
j_gene: TRBJ2-2
v_gene: TRBV11-3
d_gene: NA
CDR3nt: TGTGCCAGCAGCTTATTAGGGGACACCGGGGAGCTGTTTTTT
CDR3aa: CASSLLGDTGELFF